The 11 T cell receptor beta chains below were found in one sample sequenced in a study of T cell responses to AZD1222 COVID-19 vaccine. This table comes from immunoSEQ multiplex PCR, and its TCRdb copy is limited to in-frame clones, with some not included. Among roughly 120,000 clones listed, 88% were seen once. The sequencing used peripheral blood, collected on day 0 of AZD1222 vaccination. The origin of the receptors is an adult in good health.

CDR3 DNA sequence: TGTGCCAGCAGCCAAGTTAGCTCACGGGTCTTGAAGAAGGATGGCTACACCTTC. Protein: CASSQVSSRVLKKDGYTF. The V and J genes are TRBV4-2 and TRBJ1-2, with D hard to call. The CDR3 extends over 18 amino acids. With 1 base removed from V and 6 bases from J, the gap between germline ends came to 24 bases. CDR1 LGHNA and CDR2 YNFKEQ come from the germline V gene.

This sequence joins TRBV5-1 and TRBJ1-5, with no clear D. The CDR3 consists of 15 residues. Per the germline V gene, CDR1 is SGHRS and CDR2 is YFSETQ. Trimming shortened V by 1 base and J by 1 base, and 9 bases separated the two germline ends. The CDR3 bases are TGCGCCAGCAGCTTGCAACCGATGAGCAATCAGCCCCAGCATTTT. Its protein is CASSLQPMSNQPQHF.

The chain is built from TRBV2 and TRBJ2-1, with TRBD2 identical over 12 bases. This CDR3 is built from 14 residues. The V gene end was trimmed by 10 bases and the J gene end by 7 bases; junction bases not matched to a gene: 8. Germline V gene lookup returns CDR1 SNHLY and CDR2 FYNNEI. CDR3 DNA: TGTGCCATCCCTAGCGGGAGGGCCTTTAATGAGCAGTTCTTC. Amino acid sequence: CAIPSGRAFNEQFF.

Concerning this clone itself: Germline and junction disagree at one end, which may indicate a read error. This sequence joins TRBV2 and TRBJ1-1, with D perhaps TRBD1 (6 bases). The CDR3 is 15 residues long. Germline assignment: CDR1 SNHLY and CDR2 FYNNEI. Written as DNA, the CDR3 is TGTGCCAGCAGCGAAGAAAGGGACATCAACACTGAAGCTTTCTTT. Encoded protein: CASSEERDINTEAFF.

The V gene is TRBV5-8, the J gene TRBJ1-6; 9 bases match TRBD1. This CDR3 is built from 16 residues. Germline-derived CDR1 and CDR2 are SGHTS and YDEGEE. V lost 5 bases to trimming and J lost 1 base; unmatched junction nucleotides: 4. CDR3: CASRPGQGSYNSPLHF. The DNA of the CDR3 is TGTGCCAGCAGGCCGGGACAGGGTTCCTATAATTCACCCCTCCACTTT.

The chain has TRBV6-5 and TRBJ1-2; D possibly corresponds to TRBD1 (5 bases). This CDR3 is 14 amino acids long. Germline V CDR1 and CDR2: MNHEY, SVGAGI. The V gene lost 6 bases and the J gene lost 8 bases, with 19 bases spanning the gap. The CDR3 DNA reads as TGTGCCAGCAGCCCCGGGACCATCACTTACGGCTACACCTTC. It translates to CASSPGTITYGYTF.

This sequence joins TRBV19 and TRBJ2-1; 10 bases match TRBD1. Unmatched junction bases numbered 8, after V lost 9 bases and J lost 3 bases. The CDR3 sequence is 15 residues long. Germline-derived CDR1 and CDR2 are LNHDA and SQIVND (reference sequence). CDR3 residues: CASEPGTGVYNEQFF. CDR3 DNA sequence: TGTGCCAGCGAGCCCGGGACAGGGGTCTACAATGAGCAGTTCTTC.

This clone was seen a few times. The chain uses TRBV6-5 and TRBJ1-2; no clear D gene. Germline CDR1 and CDR2: MNHEY and SVGAGI. The CDR3 spans 13 residues. Trimming left V 0 bases short and J 7 bases short, with 9 bases between. Here the CDR3 reads CASSYSNRLGYTF. CDR3 bases: TGTGCCAGCAGTTACTCGAACAGACTTGGCTACACCTTC.

The rearrangement links TRBV6-1 to TRBJ1-2; TRBD1 agrees at 7 bases. The CDR3 is 16 residues long. The V gene end was trimmed by 2 bases and the J gene end by 3 bases; junction bases not matched to a gene: 9. Germline CDR1 and CDR2: MNHNS and SASEGT. CDR3 bases: TGTGCCAGCAGTGAACCCGGAAGGGGGCGACACTATGGCTACACCTTC. Its translation is CASSEPGRGRHYGYTF.

The chain uses TRBV2 and TRBJ2-5; TRBD2 might be the D (5 bases). The CDR3 totals 13 residues. CDR1 is SNHLY, CDR2 FYNNEI, per germline. Trimming cost V 5 bases and J 9 bases, with 16 bases left between them. The CDR3 region has the DNA TGTGCCAGCAGTCCACTCCTCGGAGGATCCCAGTACTTC. The encoded protein is CASSPLLGGSQYF.

In this sample, this clone turned up a few times. This chain joins TRBV28 and TRBJ1-2, with 7 bases fitting TRBD1. Germline V gene sequence: CDR1 MDHEN, CDR2 SYDVKM. The CDR3 extends over 13 amino acids. Trimming at V came to 6 bases and at J to 5 bases, leaving 6 bases not matched to a gene. CDR3 DNA sequence: TGTGCCAGCAGGGACGGGACAGCATATGGCTACACCTTC. Its translation is CASRDGTAYGYTF.